This TCR beta chain was profiled in a study of immune evolution from preneoplasia to lung adenocarcinoma. Broader study findings: Top clone share appeared to fall from AAH through AIS, MIA, adenocarcinoma. Clonality was highest in normal lung, lower in later-stage lesions apparently.

Sequencing used immunoSEQ multiplex PCR; TCRdb keeps in-frame clones, though not all of them. The sample shows some 8,200 clones, 70% to 85% of them seen only once. Comment on this clone: What it recognizes is unknown.

Between the mid-2010s and the late 2010s, patients underwent resection in Japan or China. Each case's diagnosis was confirmed by two pathologists on H&E. Per germline, CDR1 SGHAT and CDR2 FQNNGV. Trimming removed 3 bases from V and 0 bases from J; junction bases left unmatched: 4. This CDR3 contains 16 residues. The rearrangement joins TRBV11-2 to TRBJ2-2; 7 positions match TRBD1. This TCR was sampled from a donor aged 70 or over with lung adenocarcinoma. The sample consisted of FFPE minimally invasive lung adenocarcinoma tissue. CDR3 amino acids: CASSFVGTANTGELFF. Written as DNA, the CDR3 is TGTGCCAGCAGCTTCGTCGGGACAGCGAACACCGGGGAGCTGTTTTTT.